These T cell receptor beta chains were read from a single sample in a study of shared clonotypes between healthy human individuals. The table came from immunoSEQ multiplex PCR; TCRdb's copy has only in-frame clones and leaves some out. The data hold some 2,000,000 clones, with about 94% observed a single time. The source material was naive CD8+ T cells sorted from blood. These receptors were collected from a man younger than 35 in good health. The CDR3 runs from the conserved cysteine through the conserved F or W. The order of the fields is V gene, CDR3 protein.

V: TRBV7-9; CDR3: CASSLPGSGAFF
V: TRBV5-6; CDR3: CASSPRLAGGEQYF
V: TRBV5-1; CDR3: CASSLGTNYLYEQYF
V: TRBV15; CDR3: CATSRLWTSGRGDEQFF
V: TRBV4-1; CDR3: CASSQEQLDQPQHF
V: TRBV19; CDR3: CATSGAMNTEAFF
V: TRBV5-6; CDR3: CASSLIGEFTEAFF
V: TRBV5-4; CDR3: CASSLLAENTDTQYF
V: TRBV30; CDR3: CAWTQGSGANVLTF
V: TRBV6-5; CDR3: CASSYSIDQPQHF
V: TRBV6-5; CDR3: CASSYSQESPLHF
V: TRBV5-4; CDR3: CASSLGFGNEQFF
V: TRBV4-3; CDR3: CASSQDRSSYEQYF
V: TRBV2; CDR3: CASSVRRYDNYGYTF
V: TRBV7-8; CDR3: CASSLAGQAYEQYF
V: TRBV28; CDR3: CASSPSSGGAGEQYF
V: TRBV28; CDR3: CASSAGTPEGYSNQPQHF
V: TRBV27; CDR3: CASSLWQGSTDTQYF
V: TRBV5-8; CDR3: CASSPGSYNEQFF
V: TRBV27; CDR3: CASSWGQGGDQPQHF
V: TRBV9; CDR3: CASNLPGTRDGNEQFF
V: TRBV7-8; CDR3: CAIPTTGELFF
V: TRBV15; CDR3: CATSISRGDTGELFF
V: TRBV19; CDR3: CASRLLPGQSDSNQPQHF
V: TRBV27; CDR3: CASSLSWSGGFYEQYF
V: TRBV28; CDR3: CASTAGTEQYF
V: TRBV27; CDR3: CASSPLGGDYNEQFF
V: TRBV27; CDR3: CASSLTGHEKLFF
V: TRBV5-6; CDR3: CASSPDREGISYEQYF
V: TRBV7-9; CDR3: CASSLTGKEASSYNEQFF
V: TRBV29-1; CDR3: CSVRGGSSLELFF
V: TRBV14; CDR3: CASSRFGGGNEQYF
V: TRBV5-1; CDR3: CASRQLGTGGRNSPLHF
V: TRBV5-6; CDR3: CASSLLADLSTDTQYF
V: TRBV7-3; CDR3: CASSLTPGQGVPTF
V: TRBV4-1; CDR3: CASSHDPGTGNTIYF
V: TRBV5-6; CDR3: CASSLGVSYNEQFF
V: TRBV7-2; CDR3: CASSLGLRFYEQYF
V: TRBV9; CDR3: CASSVSRTADTQYF